This TCR beta chain was captured in a study of cytomegalovirus exposure and HLA in healthy donors. The PCR made use of 60 Vbeta and 13 Jbeta primers. The protocol was immunoSEQ multiplex PCR, while the TCRdb copy is restricted to in-frame clones and leaves out a portion. The sample yields about 150,000 clones, 75% seen once. The CDR3 consists of 12 residues. Germline lookup yields CDR1 SGHNT and CDR2 YYREEE (reference sequence). Trimming removed 4 bases at V and 6 bases at J, with 10 bases between. A word on this clone: Its target is not known.

Findings and caveats of the study: With high specificity and sensitivity, the classifier reportedly diagnosed cytomegalovirus status. According to a later analysis, donors in an Asian-associated ancestry cluster reportedly had fewer N-insertions than the roughly 630-donor mean. It was assumed in the presence/absence analyses that sequencing depth was roughly uniform across donors.

This TCR derives from a man aged 18 to 35 in good health and CMV-seronegative. Material: PBMCs. The chain has TRBV5-4 and TRBJ2-5; D is unresolved. The CDR3: CASSLPEQTQYF. CDR3 nucleotides: TGTGCCAGCAGCCTCCCAGAACAGACCCAGTACTTC.